Each of the 32 T cell receptor beta chains below was sequenced from the same sample in a study of T cell responses to AZD1222 COVID-19 vaccine. TCRdb keeps only in-frame clones here, not all; method: immunoSEQ multiplex PCR. The sample shows some 90,000 clones, 70% to 90% of them seen only once. Specimen: peripheral blood, collected on day 0 of AZD1222 vaccination. All receptors come from an adult in good health.

V usage is TRBV6-5 and J usage is TRBJ1-3, with D maybe TRBD1 (6 bases). The V gene's germline CDR1 is MNHEY and CDR2 SVGAGI. CDR3 length: 14 residues. The V end lost 4 bases, the J end lost 3 bases, and 10 bases lay between the germline ends. The CDR3 DNA is TGTGCCAGCAGTTTAGGGGGGCATGGAAACACCATATATTTT. Protein sequence: CASSLGGHGNTIYF.

The chain uses TRBV6-5 and TRBJ1-1, with a tentative D call TRBD1 (5 bases). The germline gives CDR1 MNHEY, CDR2 SVGAGI. V lost 2 bases, J lost 9 bases, and 16 bases lay in between. The CDR3 length is 14 residues. The DNA of the CDR3 is TGTGCCAGCAGTTACGAGGGCCAGGGTAGCAAAGCTTTCTTT. Its translation is CASSYEGQGSKAFF.

This clone is categorized as large. The chain couples TRBV5-1 to TRBJ2-7, with D tentatively TRBD1 or TRBD2 (6 bases each). Trimming left V 4 bases short and J 2 bases short, with 16 bases between. CDR3 length equals 15 residues. Per germline, CDR1 SGHRS and CDR2 YFSETQ. The CDR3 DNA is TGCGCCAGCAGCCCCTTGCCGGGGGCGCCCTACGAGCAGTACTTC. It encodes CASSPLPGAPYEQYF.

The J gene is TRBJ2-1, the V gene TRBV14, with no clear D. V lost 0 bases and J 12 bases, leaving 9 bases between the germline ends. This CDR3 contains 12 residues. Per germline, CDR1 SGHDN and CDR2 FVKESK. CDR3 region: CASSQDTNRQFF. In nucleotides, the CDR3 is TGTGCCAGCAGCCAAGATACTAATCGGCAGTTCTTC.

V gene TRBV6-5 combines with J gene TRBJ1-1; D is undetermined. Germline CDR1 MNHEY, CDR2 SVGAGI. The V and J ends lost 0 bases and 3 bases respectively, with 11 bases between them. The CDR3 is made up of 15 amino acids. CDR3 coding DNA: TGTGCCAGCAGTTACTCCTACTCACAGCACACTGAAGCTTTCTTT. Translating gives CASSYSYSQHTEAFF.

The CDR3 bases are TGTGCCAGCAGCCCGGGACTCACCCACACCGGGGAGCTGTTTTTT. Encoded protein: CASSPGLTHTGELFF. This sequence joins TRBV6-5 and TRBJ2-2; D possibly corresponds to TRBD2 (6 bases). The V gene's germline CDR1 is MNHEY and CDR2 SVGAGI. Trimming left V 6 bases short and J 3 bases short, with 14 bases between. The CDR3 is made up of 15 amino acids.

The rearrangement links TRBV18 to TRBJ1-2, with D perhaps TRBD1 (5 bases). The CDR3 spans 16 residues. Per the germline V gene, CDR1 is KGHSH and CDR2 is LQKENI. The V end lost 2 bases, the J end lost 4 bases, and 17 bases lay between the germline ends. The DNA for the CDR3 is TGTGCCAGCTCACCAAACGAGGGGACGGGGACCTATGGCTACACCTTC. It encodes CASSPNEGTGTYGYTF. The complete variable domain, with remaining parts taken from reference TRBV18 and TRBJ1-2, reads NAGVMQNPRHLVRRRGQEARLRCSPMKGHSHVYWYRQLPEEGLKFMVYLQKENIIDESGMPKERFSAEFPKEGPSILRIQQVVRGDSAAYFCASSPNEGTGTYGYTFGSGTRLTVV.

This chain links TRBV9 with TRBJ2-3, with D maybe TRBD2 (6 bases). CDR1 and CDR2 from the germline V gene are SGDLS and YYNGEE. This CDR3 contains 15 residues. V was clipped by 4 bases and J by 2 bases, with 14 bases between them. Here the CDR3 reads CASSRYGGTTDTQYF. The DNA for the CDR3 is TGTGCCAGCAGCCGCTATGGGGGGACCACAGATACGCAGTATTTT.

The V call is TRBV4-2, the J call TRBJ1-1, with a tentative D call TRBD1 (6 bases). Germline V gene sequence: CDR1 LGHNA, CDR2 YNFKEQ. Trimming took 0 bases from V and 7 from J, leaving 15 bases between them. The CDR3 consists of 15 residues. The CDR3 DNA reads TGTGCCAGCAGCCAAGATCGGTACAGGGCAATTGAAGCTTTCTTT. Residues: CASSQDRYRAIEAFF.

This rearrangement joins TRBV7-2 to TRBJ2-5; a possible D gene is TRBD2 (6 bases). Deletions cut 5 bases from V and 5 bases from J, with 21 bases between. This CDR3 is 16 amino acids long. CDR1 is SGHTA, CDR2 FQGNSA, per germline. CDR3 amino acids: CASSLWGGSVRETQYF. The DNA of the CDR3 is TGTGCCAGCAGCCTTTGGGGAGGATCGGTGCGGGAGACCCAGTACTTC.

A few counts support this clone. The J gene is TRBJ1-1, the V gene TRBV2; no definite D call. CDR1 and CDR2 from the germline V gene are SNHLY and FYNNEI. This CDR3 comprises 13 residues. The V gene lost 3 bases and the J gene lost 7 bases, with 12 bases spanning the gap. DNA of the CDR3: TGTGCCAGCAGTGAGGCGCCGCAAGTTGAAGCTTTCTTT. Protein: CASSEAPQVEAFF.

CDR3 nucleotides: TGTGCCAGCAGCTACGACGGAAACTCTAACTATGGCTACACCTTC. As protein: CASSYDGNSNYGYTF. The chain carries TRBV6-5 and TRBJ1-2; unclear D gene. This CDR3 contains 15 residues. Looked up from germline, CDR1 is MNHEY and CDR2 is SVGAGI. The V gene lost 6 bases and the J gene lost 0 bases, with 14 bases spanning the gap.

This chain uses TRBV5-1 with TRBJ1-1; TRBD1 aligns across 11 bases. This CDR3 spans 14 amino acids. V dropped 4 bases and J dropped 6; count of bases not matched to a gene: 5. Germline CDR1 SGHRS, CDR2 YFSETQ. DNA of the CDR3: TGCGCCAGCAGCCCGGGACAGGGGGTATCTGAAGCTTTCTTT. It yields the protein CASSPGQGVSEAFF.

This chain connects TRBV2 to TRBJ2-3; D is ambiguous. V shed 7 bases and J shed 0 bases, with 11 bases lying between them. Per the germline V gene, CDR1 is SNHLY and CDR2 is FYNNEI. The length of the CDR3 is 14 residues. In DNA, the CDR3 is TGTGCCAGCAAGAGGCGATCTAGCACAGATACGCAGTATTTT. Residues: CASKRRSSTDTQYF.

The CDR3 DNA reads TGTGCCAGCAGCCTTGGTATGGGAGGAGATGGCTACACCTTC. This gives the protein CASSLGMGGDGYTF. The J gene is TRBJ1-2, the V gene TRBV5-4; D gene ambiguous. The CDR3 consists of 14 residues. Germline V gene data show CDR1 as SGHNT and CDR2 as YYREEE (reference sequence). The germline V and J ends were trimmed by 4 bases and 6 bases, with 16 bases remaining between them.

This clone was picked up one time. The rearrangement links TRBV2 to TRBJ2-7; 8 bases agree with TRBD1. The V and J ends lost 4 bases and 4 bases, in that order; junction bases with no gene match: 0. Germline V gives CDR1 SNHLY, CDR2 FYNNEI. This CDR3 spans 12 amino acids. The CDR3 nucleotides read TGTGCCAGCAGTGGACAGGGGTACGAGCAGTACTTC. Residues: CASSGQGYEQYF.

The chain employs TRBV12-3 or TRBV12-4 and TRBJ1-1; D may be TRBD1 (5 bases). The CDR3 is 13 residues long. Trimming left V 4 bases short and J 6 bases short, with 12 bases between. The CDR3 loop reads CASSSHGDPEAFF. The CDR3 DNA follows: TGTGCCAGCAGTTCACACGGGGACCCTGAAGCTTTCTTT.

The rearrangement uses TRBV4-1 and TRBJ2-3; D may be TRBD2 (5 bases). This CDR3 is built from 13 residues. V was cut by 0 bases and J by 6 bases, with 7 bases left in between. Germline V gene data show CDR1 as MGHRA and CDR2 as YSYEKL. The CDR3 DNA sequence: TGCGCCAGCAGCCAAGAGAGGAGGGATACGCAGTATTTT. Translation: CASSQERRDTQYF.

Only one count was recorded for this clone. This rearrangement joins TRBV19 to TRBJ1-5; 9 bases agree with TRBD1. Trimming cost V 7 bases and J 1 base; bases outside gene matches: 5. The CDR3 spans 15 residues. Germline-derived CDR1 and CDR2 are LNHDA and SQIVND (reference sequence). The CDR3 nucleotides are TGTGCCAGTACGGGACAGGGTAAAAGCAATCAGCCCCAGCATTTT. Its protein is CASTGQGKSNQPQHF.

The chain recombines TRBV9 with TRBJ2-5, with 8 nucleotides matching TRBD1. Germline assignment: CDR1 SGDLS and CDR2 YYNGEE. Germline trimming cut 3 bases from V and 5 bases from J; bases unmatched to any gene: 15. This CDR3 contains 17 residues. Here the CDR3 DNA reads TGTGCCAGCAGCGCCCTCCCCAAAGGACAGGGCGAGGAGACCCAGTACTTC. Protein sequence: CASSALPKGQGEETQYF.

This clone has more than one count but fewer than ten. The chain couples TRBV28 to TRBJ2-7, with TRBD2 as a possible D gene (5 bases). Germline CDR1 and CDR2: MDHEN and SYDVKM. This CDR3 contains 14 residues. V lost 8 bases and J lost 0, with 14 bases in between. The CDR3 DNA reads as TGTGCCAGCCGCCGGGCGGGCGACTCCTACGAGCAGTACTTC. Translating gives CASRRAGDSYEQYF.

The rearrangement links TRBV12-3 or TRBV12-4 to TRBJ1-1; 9 nucleotides agree with TRBD1. The trim removed 6 bases at V and 5 bases at J, leaving 4 bases unmatched. The CDR3 is 13 residues long. The CDR3 protein is CASRRDRETEAFF. The CDR3 nucleotides are TGTGCCAGCAGACGGGACAGGGAAACTGAAGCTTTCTTT.

The chain is built from TRBV19 and TRBJ1-5, with D possibly matching TRBD1 (5 bases). Per the germline V gene, CDR1 is LNHDA and CDR2 is SQIVND (reference sequence). Trimming pared 6 bases from V and 2 bases from J, leaving 8 bases between. The CDR3 loop spans 13 amino acids. The DNA for the CDR3 is TGTGCCAGTAGCCCGACAGGCAATCAGCCCCAGCATTTT. Translated: CASSPTGNQPQHF.

This rearrangement joins TRBV6-5 to TRBJ1-6; 7 bases are shared with TRBD1. After removal of 6 bases from V and 8 bases from J, the junction contained 4 bases not matched to a gene. Germline-derived CDR1 and CDR2 are MNHEY and SVGAGI. The CDR3 sequence is 13 residues long. This CDR3 is CASRGQRDSPLHF. Written as DNA, the CDR3 is TGTGCCAGCAGGGGACAGCGAGATTCACCCCTCCACTTT.

The rearrangement joins TRBV5-4 to TRBJ2-5; D is possibly TRBD1 or TRBD2 (7 bases each). V lost 2 bases, J lost 2 bases, and 13 bases lay in between. The CDR3 runs 15 residues. Germline V gene lookup returns CDR1 SGHNT and CDR2 YYREEE (reference sequence). The CDR3 bases are TGTGCCAGCAGCTTCCCAGGGGGGGGGCAAGAGACCCAGTACTTC. It yields the protein CASSFPGGGQETQYF.

The chain couples TRBV18 to TRBJ2-3; no reliable D call. The V gene lost 0 bases and the J gene lost 0 bases, with 7 bases spanning the gap. CDR1 is KGHSH and CDR2 is LQKENI in the germline V gene. The length of the CDR3 is 15 residues. This CDR3 reads CASSPPSQSTDTQYF. CDR3 DNA: TGTGCCAGCTCACCACCGAGCCAGAGCACAGATACGCAGTATTTT.

The chain employs TRBV10-3 and TRBJ2-3; 10 nucleotides agree with TRBD2. Germline V gives CDR1 ENHRY, CDR2 SYGVKD. This CDR3 contains 16 residues. J lost 4 bases, V lost 4 bases, and 8 bases had no gene match. The CDR3 reads CAISVSSGSMADTQYF. In nucleotides, the CDR3 is TGTGCCATCAGTGTGTCTAGCGGGAGTATGGCAGATACGCAGTATTTT.

The genes are TRBV2 and TRBJ1-1; a weak D match, TRBD1 (6 bases). Germline assignment: CDR1 SNHLY and CDR2 FYNNEI. The CDR3 sequence is 13 residues long. Trimming removed 10 bases from V and 0 bases from J, with 12 bases in between. CDR3 sequence reads: CATTTGLNTEAFF. DNA of the CDR3: TGTGCCACCACGACAGGACTGAACACTGAAGCTTTCTTT.

The rearrangement uses TRBV18 and TRBJ1-2; 9 nucleotides align to TRBD1. The junction had 5 bases not matched to a gene; V was cut back by 3 bases and J by 3 bases. The length of the CDR3 is 15 residues. Germline values: CDR1 KGHSH, CDR2 LQKENI. The CDR3 sequence is CASSPYDRGDYGYTF. CDR3 DNA sequence: TGTGCCAGCTCACCGTATGACAGGGGGGACTATGGCTACACCTTC. Based on the CDR3 plus reference TRBV18 and TRBJ1-2, the full variable domain is NAGVMQNPRHLVRRRGQEARLRCSPMKGHSHVYWYRQLPEEGLKFMVYLQKENIIDESGMPKERFSAEFPKEGPSILRIQQVVRGDSAAYFCASSPYDRGDYGYTFGSGTRLTVV.

V is TRBV6-5 and J is TRBJ1-1; 7 bases align to TRBD1. CDR1 is MNHEY, CDR2 SVGAGI, per germline. V lost 6 bases and J lost 3; bases outside the gene matches: 7. This CDR3 has 14 amino acids. The CDR3 region has the DNA TGTGCCAGCAGCGCCAGGGGGTTGGACACTGAAGCTTTCTTT. It specifies CASSARGLDTEAFF.

The rearrangement links TRBV28 to TRBJ1-2; possible D gene TRBD1, 6 bases. The germline V gene has CDR1 MDHEN and CDR2 SYDVKM. V gave up 6 bases and J gave up 3 bases, with 14 bases separating them. This CDR3 spans 14 amino acids. The CDR3 region is CASSNRERDYGYTF. In DNA, the CDR3 is TGTGCCAGCAGCAACAGGGAACGGGACTATGGCTACACCTTC.

In its sample, this clone was seen once. This chain uses TRBV28 with TRBJ2-6; D assignment may be TRBD1 or TRBD2 (5 bases each). The CDR3 spans 15 residues. Germline CDR1 MDHEN, CDR2 SYDVKM. Trimming removed 9 bases from V and 1 base from J, with 13 bases in between. The CDR3 region has the DNA TGTGCCAGTACCCAGGGCGGGTCTGGGGCCAACGTCCTGACTTTC. Its translation: CASTQGGSGANVLTF.